This is a list of T cell receptor beta chains from one sample in a study of blood T cell repertoires in COVID-19. Assay used: immunoSEQ multiplex PCR; TCRdb lists only in-frame clones, some missing. This table has under 250,000 clones, approximately 90% appearing once. Sequencing was performed on peripheral blood. The receptors were gathered from a man aged 18 to 29 with active or convalescent COVID-19. The CDR3 runs from the conserved cysteine through the conserved F or W. A D gene is named only where the DNA matches it firmly. Clone size is stated in some rows and not others, as once, few, many or a class when expanded.

TRBV28,-,TRBD1,TRBJ2-7,TGTGCCAGCAGTTTTTCTGGACAGGGCGCCGAGCAGTACTTC,CASSFSGQGAEQYF
TRBV29-1,-,-,TRBJ2-7,TGCAGCGTTGTTGGCCGCACCTACGAGCAGTACTTC,CSVVGRTYEQYF
TRBV7-2,once,TRBD1,TRBJ1-2,TGTGCCAGCAGCCTATACAGGGGGAAGGGCTACACCTTC,CASSLYRGKGYTF
TRBV19,-,-,TRBJ1-6,TGTGCCAGTAAGCGGGACCTAAGTTCACCCCTCCACTTT,CASKRDLSSPLHF
TRBV7-2,-,TRBD1,TRBJ2-5,TGTGCCAGCAGCTTAGTGACAGGGTGGGAGACCCAGTACTTC,CASSLVTGWETQYF
TRBV6-6,-,-,TRBJ2-3,TGTGCCAGCAGCCAGGGTTTGGATACGCAGTATTTT,CASSQGLDTQYF
TRBV6-5,-,-,TRBJ1-6,TGTGCCAGCAGCAGCGGGTCCGTCTATAATTCACCCCTCCACTTT,CASSSGSVYNSPLHF
TRBV7-2,-,TRBD2,TRBJ2-1,TGTGCCAGCAGCTCCGTAGCGGGGGGGAACAATGAGCAGTTCTTC,CASSSVAGGNNEQFF
TRBV7-3,-,TRBD1,TRBJ1-6,TGTGCCAGCAGCTTGGGGGACAGCAGGTCACCCCTCCACTTT,CASSLGDSRSPLHF
TRBV5-4,-,-,TRBJ2-7,TGTGCCAGCAGCTTGGAGTATCCCACATACGAGCAGTACTTC,CASSLEYPTYEQYF
TRBV29-1,-,-,TRBJ2-7,TGCAGCGCCAGGGAAAGGGGCTACGAGCAGTACTTC,CSARERGYEQYF
TRBV19,-,TRBD1,TRBJ2-3,TGTGCCAGTAGTACTGGACAGGGCATAGATACGCAGTATTTT,CASSTGQGIDTQYF
TRBV6-5,-,TRBD1,TRBJ2-1,TGTGCCAGCAGTTACTCCACAGGGGAGCTCTACAATGAGCAGTTCTTC,CASSYSTGELYNEQFF
TRBV27,-,TRBD2,TRBJ2-1,TGTGCCAGCAGTTTAGGGACTAGCGGGACTTACAATGAGCAGTTCTTC,CASSLGTSGTYNEQFF
TRBV19,-,-,TRBJ2-3,TGTGCCAGTAGCTCGCTAGTGGATACGCAGTATTTT,CASSSLVDTQYF
TRBV7-7,-,-,TRBJ1-1,TGTGCTAGCAGCTTAGATCGGGGGACTGAAGCTTTCTTT,CASSLDRGTEAFF
TRBV2,-,TRBD1,TRBJ2-2,TGTGCCTCAGGGGGCAGTATCAGAACCGGGGAGCTGTTTTTT,CASGGSIRTGELFF
TRBV3-1/TRBV3-2,-,TRBD2,TRBJ2-7,TGTGCCAGCAGCCAAGGGACTAGCGGTACCTACGAGCAGTACTTC,CASSQGTSGTYEQYF
TRBV11-1,-,TRBD1,TRBJ1-1,TGTGCCAGCAGCTCCGACACAGGGGGCACTGAAGCTTTCTTT,CASSSDTGGTEAFF
TRBV15,-,TRBD1,TRBJ1-5,TGTGCCACCAGCAGGTACGGGACAGGGGACAATCAGCCCCAGCATTTT,CATSRYGTGDNQPQHF
TRBV7-2,-,TRBD2,TRBJ2-1,TGTGCCAGCAGCCCCCGGGGGGGCAGGGGACGTCTTGACAATGAGCAGTTCTTC,CASSPRGGRGRLDNEQFF
TRBV15,-,TRBD2,TRBJ2-1,TGTGCCACCACCTCAATGGTAGCGGGGGGAAACAATGAGCAGTTCTTC,CATTSMVAGGNNEQFF
TRBV5-5,-,TRBD1,TRBJ2-2,TGTGCCAGCAGCTTGGGGGGCGGCGGACAGGGCTCCACCGGGGAGCTGTTTTTT,CASSLGGGGQGSTGELFF
TRBV15,-,-,TRBJ2-3,TGTGCCACCGCCCTATCGGGGGTAAAAGATACGCAGTATTTT,CATALSGVKDTQYF
TRBV6-2/TRBV6-3,-,-,TRBJ1-5,TGTGCCAGCAGCCCTGGTCGGGGGGGGCCTATAGGCAATCAGCCCCAGCATTTT,CASSPGRGGPIGNQPQHF
TRBV28,-,TRBD1,TRBJ2-5,TGTGCCAGCGACCCGGGACAGGGAGTACGAGAGACCCAGTACTTC,CASDPGQGVRETQYF
TRBV7-2,-,-,TRBJ1-6,TGTGCCAGCAGCTTATTGGGGGGGGCGCAGGGCTCACCCCTCCACTTT,CASSLLGGAQGSPLHF
TRBV7-3,-,TRBD1,TRBJ2-3,TGTGCCAGCAGACGCGGACAGGCCACAGATACGCAGTATTTT,CASRRGQATDTQYF
TRBV6-5,-,TRBD1,TRBJ2-7,TGTGCCAGCAGCAAGGGACAGCTAGCCTACGAGCAGTACTTC,CASSKGQLAYEQYF
TRBV19,-,-,TRBJ1-2,TGTGCCAGTAGAGATCGAATTGAGGGCTACACCTTC,CASRDRIEGYTF
TRBV4-3,-,TRBD2,TRBJ2-1,TGCGCCAGCAGCCAAGGGTGGACTAGCGGCTACAATGAGCAGTTCTTC,CASSQGWTSGYNEQFF
TRBV28,-,TRBD1,TRBJ1-2,TGTGCCAGCAGTCTTCAGGGGGTTGATGGCTACACCTTC,CASSLQGVDGYTF
TRBV25-1,few,-,TRBJ1-3,TGTGCCAGCCGTGGACAGTCCTCTGGAAACACCATATATTTT,CASRGQSSGNTIYF
TRBV7-2,-,-,TRBJ1-2,TGTGCCAGCAGCTTAACGGCCGCAGGCGGCTACACCTTC,CASSLTAAGGYTF
TRBV7-2,-,TRBD1,TRBJ1-2,TGTGCCAGCAGCCCAATTACAGGGGCTGATGGCTACACCTTC,CASSPITGADGYTF
TRBV27,-,TRBD2,TRBJ2-7,TGTGCCAGCAGTATTAGCGGGATGGCCCACGAGCAGTACTTC,CASSISGMAHEQYF
TRBV19,few,-,TRBJ1-4,TGTGCCAGTAGTTTTACAGGTCTCACTAATGAAAAACTGTTTTTT,CASSFTGLTNEKLFF
TRBV20-1,-,-,TRBJ2-6,TGCAGTGCTAGTAGCAGGGGCCTGACTTTC,CSASSRGLTF